The 10 T cell receptor beta chains presented below share a single source sample, sequenced in a study of identical twins. MiXCR, applied by TCRdb to the 5' RACE reads, yields one record per CDR3 protein. The repertoire holds fewer than 550,000 distinct CDR3 sequences, 13% to 15% seen once, with more than 0.4% in the top ten. The same specimen was also included in a second study, on yellow fever vaccine responses in identical twins.

The material sequenced was CD4+ T cells sorted from blood. These receptors originate from a woman between 18 and 30 years old in good health.

This clonotype showed up many times. At one of its ends the junction is not consistent with the germline gene, which may arise from a read error. This rearrangement joins TRBV10-3 to TRBJ2-1; D gene uncertain. The CDR3 runs 13 residues. Germline-derived CDR1 and CDR2 are ENHRY and SYGVKD. CDR3 in DNA: TGTGCCACCAGTCTAAAGCCTTACAATGAGCAGTTCTTC. This sequence encodes CATSLKPYNEQFF.

The genes are TRBV12-3 or TRBV12-4 and TRBJ1-5, with D maybe TRBD1 (6 bases). This CDR3 spans 15 amino acids. V was shortened by 5 bases and J by 0 bases, with 11 bases between the two germline ends. The CDR3 nucleotides read TGTGCCAGCAGTCCTTACAGGGATAGCAATCAGCCCCAGCATTTT. It encodes CASSPYRDSNQPQHF.

CDR3 sequence (DNA): TGTGCCAGCGGGCGGGGGGGTAATGAAAAACTGTTTTTT. Protein sequence: CASGRGGNEKLFF. The chain links TRBV6-1 to TRBJ1-4; TRBD1 might be the D (5 bases). Per the germline V gene, CDR1 is MNHNS and CDR2 is SASEGT. The germline V and J ends were trimmed by 8 bases and 4 bases, with 11 bases remaining between them. The CDR3 consists of 13 residues.

CDR3 nucleotides: TGTGCCAGCAGCCCACGAGGAGGGGGGGTAACTAGCACAGATACGCAGTATTTT. It is translated as CASSPRGGGVTSTDTQYF. This rearrangement joins TRBV3-1 to TRBJ2-3, with D possibly matching TRBD2 (7 bases). The CDR3 has 18 residues. Germline lookup yields CDR1 LGHDT and CDR2 YNNKEL (reference sequence). The germline V and J ends were trimmed by 4 bases and 0 bases, with 20 bases remaining between them.

This clonotype was seen only a few times. The chain joins TRBV28 to TRBJ2-1; TRBD2 agrees at 9 bases. Germline trimming cut 9 bases from V and 4 bases from J; bases unmatched to any gene: 10. Germline V CDR1 and CDR2: MDHEN, SYDVKM. The CDR3 consists of 15 residues. CDR3 loop: CASSRRTSVYNEQFF. The CDR3 DNA reads TGTGCCAGTAGTCGGCGGACTAGCGTTTACAATGAGCAGTTCTTC. The whole variable domain, remainder taken from reference TRBV28 and TRBJ2-1, is DVKVTQSSRYLVKRTGEKVFLECVQDMDHENMFWYRQDPGLGLRLIYFSYDVKMKEKGDIPEGYSVSREKKERFSLILESASTNQTSMYLCASSRRTSVYNEQFFGPGTRLTVL.

V and J are TRBV2 and TRBJ1-2; possible D gene TRBD1, 5 bases. Germline V gene data show CDR1 as SNHLY and CDR2 as FYNNEI. There are 13 residues in the CDR3. V was pared by 5 bases and J by 4 bases, with 11 bases between. CDR3 loop: CASSTDIIYGYTF. The DNA of the CDR3 is TGTGCCAGCAGTACGGACATCATCTATGGCTACACCTTC.

The chain employs TRBV24-1 and TRBJ2-1, with 7 bases lining up with TRBD1. This CDR3 contains 15 residues. J lost 5 bases, V lost 7 bases, and 10 bases had no gene match. Germline V gene sequence: CDR1 KGHDR, CDR2 SFDVKD. Here the CDR3 reads CATSPTTGVNNEQFF. The CDR3 DNA is TGTGCCACCAGCCCAACCACAGGGGTCAACAATGAGCAGTTCTTC.

In nucleotides, the CDR3 is TGTGCCAGCAGTTACTGGCGGGATGAGCAGTTCTTC. It is translated as CASSYWRDEQFF. V is TRBV6-2 or TRBV6-3 and J is TRBJ2-1; D might be TRBD2 (5 bases). Trimming removed 1 base at V and 8 bases at J, with 6 bases between. The CDR3 has 12 amino acids. Germline values: CDR1 MNHEY, CDR2 SVGEGT.

V and J are TRBV29-1 and TRBJ2-7; the D call may be TRBD1 or TRBD2 (5 bases each). V shed 5 bases and J shed 4 bases, with 9 bases lying between them. CDR1 is SQVTM and CDR2 is ANQGSEA in the germline V gene. CDR3 length: 11 residues. The CDR3 loop reads CSVRGGYEQYF. CDR3 nucleotide sequence: TGCAGCGTTCGGGGCGGGTACGAGCAGTACTTC.

V gene TRBV24-1 combines with J gene TRBJ1-1, with a possible D match to TRBD1 (5 bases). The germline V gene has CDR1 KGHDR and CDR2 SFDVKD. The V gene lost 8 bases and the J gene lost 8 bases, with 26 bases spanning the gap. The CDR3 runs to 16 residues. The CDR3 DNA is TGTGCCACCATTGGCGGGGAGACTATAGGGGAGACCGAAGCTTTCTTT. As protein: CATIGGETIGETEAFF.